Listed below are T cell receptor beta chains from one sample, sequenced in a study of control samples from healthy donors and cancer patients. Only in-frame clones appear in the TCRdb table, and some are missing; sequencing was by immunoSEQ multiplex PCR. This table has 70,000 to 95,000 clones, 80% to 90% appearing once. The sequenced sample was blood. Source of these receptors: a man aged 45-65 years in good health. CDR3s include the opening cysteine and the closing phenylalanine or tryptophan. Fields, in order: J gene, clone size, D gene, V gene, CDR3 protein, CDR3 DNA. The D gene is left open where the match is weak. Clone size, where shown, is once, few, many, or a class for clones that have expanded.

>TRBJ2-1|-|-|TRBV7-2
CASSLVGGFSEQFF
TGTGCCAGCAGCTTAGTTGGGGGGTTTAGCGAGCAGTTCTTC
>TRBJ1-4|once|-|TRBV15
CATSRQRTEGGEKLFF
TGTGCCACCAGCAGACAACGGACAGAAGGGGGAGAAAAACTGTTTTTT
>TRBJ1-2|-|TRBD1|TRBV24-1
CATSGGQLGYTF
TGTGCCACCAGTGGGGGACAGCTTGGCTACACCTTC
>TRBJ2-3|-|TRBD1|TRBV7-8
CASSFLDGTGTDTQYF
TGTGCCAGCAGCTTCTTAGACGGGACAGGCACAGATACGCAGTATTTT
>TRBJ1-4|-|TRBD1|TRBV14
CASSQPGTGGRNEKLFF
TGTGCCAGCAGCCAACCCGGGACAGGGGGGAGAAATGAAAAACTGTTTTTT
>TRBJ1-1|-|-|TRBV12-3/TRBV12-4
CASSSGGTEAFF
TGTGCCAGCAGTTCCGGGGGCACTGAAGCTTTCTTT
>TRBJ1-2|-|-|TRBV21-1
CASSKGEIGYGYTF
TGTGCCAGCAGCAAAGGGGAAATCGGATATGGCTACACCTTC
>TRBJ2-7|-|-|TRBV4-3
CASSQAQGRYEQYF
TGCGCCAGCAGCCAGGCTCAGGGGCGCTACGAGCAGTACTTC
>TRBJ2-3|-|-|TRBV6-5
CASRAPGTDTQYF
TGTGCCAGCAGGGCTCCGGGCACAGATACGCAGTATTTT
>TRBJ2-5|-|-|TRBV5-4
CASSLDRALLQETQYF
TGTGCCAGCAGCTTGGACAGGGCCCTACTCCAAGAGACCCAGTACTTC
>TRBJ1-1|once|-|TRBV7-3
CASSSDGNTEAFF
TGTGCCAGCAGCTCTGATGGGAACACTGAAGCTTTCTTT
>TRBJ1-1|-|TRBD1|TRBV18
CASSPLGQGARNTEAFF
TGTGCCAGCTCACCTCTCGGACAGGGGGCGAGGAACACTGAAGCTTTCTTT
>TRBJ1-6|-|TRBD1|TRBV5-1
CASSFGTGGADSPLHF
TGCGCCAGCAGCTTCGGGACAGGGGGCGCTGATTCACCCCTCCACTTT
>TRBJ2-7|-|-|TRBV18
CASSPSGPYEQYF
TGTGCCAGCTCACCATCAGGGCCCTACGAGCAGTACTTC
>TRBJ1-2|-|-|TRBV19
CASSIEPQYGYTF
TGTGCCAGTAGTATAGAGCCACAGTATGGCTACACCTTC
>TRBJ2-1|-|-|TRBV7-3
CASSIAGAQNEQFF
TGTGCCAGCAGCATTGCTGGGGCCCAGAATGAGCAGTTCTTC
>TRBJ2-3|once|-|TRBV29-1
CSVQGFDTQYF
TGCAGCGTTCAGGGTTTCGATACGCAGTATTTT
>TRBJ1-1|-|-|TRBV18
CASSWGQNTEAFF
TGTGCCAGCTCTTGGGGTCAGAACACTGAAGCTTTCTTT
>TRBJ2-5|once|TRBD2|TRBV5-6
CASSEGLPGGKETQYF
TGTGCCAGCAGCGAAGGTCTCCCGGGGGGTAAAGAGACCCAGTACTTC
>TRBJ1-4|-|-|TRBV28
CASTSLGEKLFF
TGTGCCAGCACCAGCCTAGGGGAAAAACTGTTTTTT
>TRBJ2-1|-|-|TRBV9
CASSVEVGYNEQFF
TGTGCCAGCAGCGTAGAGGTGGGCTACAATGAGCAGTTCTTC
>TRBJ1-5|-|TRBD1|TRBV9
CASSVEIDRGSYQPQHF
TGTGCCAGCAGCGTAGAAATTGACAGGGGTTCTTATCAGCCCCAGCATTTT
>TRBJ1-2|-|TRBD1|TRBV19
CASSPFRGQANYGYTF
TGTGCCAGTAGTCCCTTCCGGGGACAGGCCAACTATGGCTACACCTTC
>TRBJ2-5|-|-|TRBV25-1
CASSDLGGEGQETQYF
TGTGCCAGCAGTGATCTTGGGGGCGAAGGTCAAGAGACCCAGTACTTC
>TRBJ1-4|-|-|TRBV24-1
CATSDFISVTRPGEKLFF
TGTGCCACCAGTGATTTTATCTCCGTCACCCGGCCCGGGGAAAAACTGTTTTTT
>TRBJ1-2|-|-|TRBV25-1
CASNSGGKGYTF
TGTGCCAGCAACAGTGGGGGCAAGGGCTACACCTTC
>TRBJ1-2|-|TRBD1|TRBV19
CASRTFEQGAEGYTF
TGTGCCAGTAGAACCTTCGAACAGGGGGCGGAGGGCTACACCTTC
>TRBJ2-5|-|-|TRBV25-1
CASGADGSVETQYF
TGTGCCAGCGGAGCGGACGGGTCTGTAGAGACCCAGTACTTC
>TRBJ1-6|-|TRBD1|TRBV7-8
CASSSRDRGSNSPLHF
TGTGCCAGCAGCTCCCGGGACAGGGGATCTAATTCACCCCTCCACTTT
>TRBJ2-6|-|-|TRBV28
CATTTAGANVLTF
TGTGCCACCACGACCGCTGGGGCCAACGTCCTGACTTTC
>TRBJ2-1|-|-|TRBV3-1/TRBV3-2
CASSQDTGYHNEQFF
TGTGCCAGCAGCCAAGATACAGGGTATCACAATGAGCAGTTCTTC
>TRBJ1-2|-|-|TRBV2
CASGGAGVGYTF
TGTGCCAGCGGGGGGGCAGGGGTCGGCTACACCTTC
>TRBJ2-3|once|TRBD2|TRBV7-3
CASSLRAGEADTQYF
TGTGCCAGCAGCTTAAGGGCGGGAGAGGCTGATACGCAGTATTTT
>TRBJ1-1|-|-|TRBV19
CASSPDRDVFEAFF
TGTGCCAGTAGTCCTGACCGAGATGTCTTTGAAGCTTTCTTT
>TRBJ1-6|-|TRBD1|TRBV3-1/TRBV3-2
CASSLGDRGSPLHF
TGTGCCAGCAGCCTAGGGGACAGGGGTTCACCCCTCCACTTT
>TRBJ1-5|-|-|TRBV3-1/TRBV3-2
CASSQDVAGNQPQHF
TGTGCCAGCAGCCAAGACGTGGCGGGCAATCAGCCCCAGCATTTT
>TRBJ2-3|few|-|TRBV12-5
CASGLTDTQYF
TGTGCTAGTGGTTTAACAGATACGCAGTATTTT
>TRBJ1-1|-|-|TRBV27
CASSLGGNTEAFF
TGTGCCAGCAGTTTGGGGGGGAACACTGAAGCTTTCTTT
>TRBJ1-1|-|-|TRBV14
CASSQDSAGVTEAFF
TGTGCCAGCAGCCAAGATTCGGCAGGGGTAACTGAAGCTTTCTTT
>TRBJ2-4|-|TRBD2|TRBV15
CATSTTGTSGRNIQYF
TGTGCCACCAGCACAACCGGGACTAGCGGGAGGAACATTCAGTACTTC
>TRBJ1-2|-|TRBD1|TRBV19
CASSIGTGDRYGYTF
TGTGCCAGTAGTATAGGGACAGGGGATCGGTATGGCTACACCTTC
>TRBJ1-1|-|-|TRBV6-4
CATEDPEAFF
TGTGCCACAGAAGACCCAGAAGCTTTCTTT
>TRBJ1-1|-|-|TRBV30
CAWRRVNTEAFF
TGTGCCTGGAGACGGGTGAACACTGAAGCTTTCTTT
>TRBJ1-3|once|-|TRBV6-5
CASSWTDSSGNTIYF
TGTGCCAGCAGTTGGACGGATTCCTCTGGAAACACCATATATTTT
>TRBJ1-2|-|TRBD1|TRBV4-3
CASSQGGGQANYGYTF
TGCGCCAGCAGCCAGGGGGGGGGACAGGCTAACTATGGCTACACCTTC
>TRBJ1-5|-|-|TRBV4-1
CASSQDTRPSNQPQHF
TGCGCCAGCAGCCAAGATACAAGACCTAGCAATCAGCCCCAGCATTTT
>TRBJ2-1|-|-|TRBV10-3
CATKEGFPNEQFF
TGTGCCACCAAAGAGGGTTTCCCCAATGAGCAGTTCTTC
>TRBJ1-1|-|-|TRBV4-1
CASSRIRENTEAFF
TGCGCCAGCAGCCGTATCAGGGAGAACACTGAAGCTTTCTTT
>TRBJ1-1|-|-|TRBV28
CASRSGLNTEAFF
TGTGCCAGCAGGTCGGGTCTTAACACTGAAGCTTTCTTT
>TRBJ2-5|-|-|TRBV3-1/TRBV3-2
CASSQGWGRETQYF
TGTGCCAGCAGCCAAGGGTGGGGACGGGAGACCCAGTACTTC